The 4 T cell receptor beta chains reported below all come from one sample, sequenced in a study of cytomegalovirus exposure and HLA in healthy donors. The method was immunoSEQ multiplex PCR; TCRdb's version includes in-frame clones alone and lacks a portion of them. Of over 85,000 clones in the sample, around 93% are singletons; the top ten hold approximately 1.1%. The sample consisted of PBMCs. The receptors derive from a woman aged 25 to 39 in good health and CMV-seropositive.

The rearrangement links TRBV6-1 to TRBJ1-1; no clear D gene. V lost 1 base and J lost 0, with 18 bases in between. The CDR3 runs to 18 residues. From germline, CDR1 is MNHNS and CDR2 SASEGT. The CDR3 loop reads CASSEGAARPPLNTEAFF. In DNA, the CDR3 is TGTGCCAGCAGTGAAGGGGCAGCTCGACCACCTTTGAACACTGAAGCTTTCTTT.

This chain uses TRBV19 with TRBJ2-2; the D gene is possibly TRBD2 (5 bases). The V end lost 6 bases, the J end lost 0 bases, and 11 bases lay between the germline ends. The CDR3 totals 15 residues. Germline V CDR1 and CDR2: LNHDA, SQIVND (reference sequence). The CDR3 nucleotides are TGTGCCAGTAGAGCGGCCAGAGCGAACACCGGGGAGCTGTTTTTT. This codes for CASRAARANTGELFF. Complete variable domain (other parts from reference TRBV19 and TRBJ2-2): DGGITQSPKYLFRKEGQNVTLSCEQNLNHDAMYWYRQDPGQGLRLIYYSQIVNDFQKGDIAEGYSVSREKKESFPLTVTSAQKNPTAFYLCASRAARANTGELFFGEGSRLTVL.

The chain employs TRBV7-6 and TRBJ1-2; D possibly corresponds to TRBD1 (6 bases). CDR1 is SGHVS and CDR2 is FNYEAQ in the germline V gene. The CDR3 is made up of 13 amino acids. V shed 4 bases and J shed 4 bases, with 10 bases lying between them. Written as DNA, the CDR3 is TGTGCCAGCAGCTCCGGACAGACCTATGGCTACACCTTC. It translates to CASSSGQTYGYTF.

The rearrangement joins TRBV18 to TRBJ2-2; D might be TRBD1 (6 bases). Trimming pared 6 bases from V and 1 base from J, leaving 9 bases between. CDR3 length: 14 amino acids. Germline lookup yields CDR1 KGHSH and CDR2 LQKENI. Written as DNA, the CDR3 is TGTGCCAGCTCGGGGGACAAGAACACCGGGGAGCTGTTTTTT. Its protein product is CASSGDKNTGELFF.